Reported below is one TCR beta chain. This specimen belongs to a study of shared clonotypes between healthy human individuals. CDR3 length: 16 residues. Deep-level settings were used for running the assay. Generated by immunoSEQ multiplex PCR, the TCRdb table keeps only in-frame clones and is missing some. The sample consists of roughly 1 million clones, roughly 70% of them appearing once. Material: memory CD4+ T cells sorted from blood. Subset denoted: CD45RA-negative fraction. The sequence came from a man younger than 35 in good health. This chain links TRBV21-1 with TRBJ2-3; the table gives TRBD1 as D, unverified against the DNA. TRBV21-1 is a known pseudogene. The CDR3 here is CASSKDGWTGPDTQYF. The CDR3, as DNA: TGTGCCAGCAGCAAAGACGGATGGACAGGGCCAGATACGCAGTATTTT.